This entry lists 26 T cell receptor beta chains sequenced from one sample in a study of CDR3 diversity in severe acne. TCRdb re-derived calls from the PCR reads in MiXCR, one entry per CDR3 protein. This table holds tens of thousands of distinct CDR3 sequences, approximately 49% found once. Sequenced sample: blood. These receptors were collected from a male donor with severe acne vulgaris.

This clonotype has a count of ten or more. V usage is TRBV6-1 and J usage is TRBJ2-7; 10 nucleotides align to TRBD1. J was trimmed by 4 bases and V by 4 bases; bases with no gene match: 1. The germline CDR1 and CDR2 sequences are MNHNS and SASEGT. The CDR3 runs to 13 residues. The CDR3 bases are TGTGCCAGCAGTGGGGACAGGGGATACGAGCAGTACTTC. Translating it yields CASSGDRGYEQYF.

This clonotype was found many times. The chain links TRBV20-1 to TRBJ2-5, with D possibly being TRBD1 or TRBD2 (5 bases each). Trimming removed 6 bases at V and 6 bases at J, with 17 bases between. This CDR3 has 13 amino acids. Germline-derived CDR1 and CDR2 are DFQATT and SNEGSKA (reference sequence). The CDR3 DNA sequence: TGCAGTGCCGCGGAGTACGGGACGCAGACCCAGTACTTC. Protein product: CSAAEYGTQTQYF.

V and J are TRBV9 and TRBJ1-2; the D gene is possibly TRBD1 (5 bases). Trimming shortened V by 2 bases and J by 2 bases, and 13 bases separated the two germline ends. The CDR3 is 15 residues long. Germline V lookup: CDR1 SGDLS, CDR2 YYNGEE. Here the CDR3 reads CASSVDPGPNYGYTF. The CDR3 DNA is TGTGCCAGCAGCGTGGATCCAGGGCCGAACTATGGCTACACCTTC.

The rearrangement joins TRBV7-2 to TRBJ2-2, with TRBD2 matching over 7 bases. Germline loops: CDR1 SGHTA, CDR2 FQGNSA. This CDR3 has 13 residues. J was trimmed by 1 base and V by 8 bases; bases with no gene match: 1. The CDR3 is CASERENTGELFF. DNA of the CDR3: TGTGCCAGCGAGCGGGAGAACACCGGGGAGCTGTTTTTT.

This clonotype has only a few counts. J is TRBJ2-1 and V is TRBV12-5; D not resolved. The V and J ends lost 0 bases and 9 bases respectively, with 12 bases between them. This CDR3 is built from 14 residues. CDR1 and CDR2 from the germline V gene are LGHNT and FRNRAP. The CDR3 is CASGLVGRVFEQFF. The CDR3 DNA sequence: TGTGCTAGTGGTTTGGTAGGTCGGGTGTTTGAGCAGTTCTTC.

This clonotype was picked up many times. The chain is built from TRBV12-3 or TRBV12-4 and TRBJ2-1; TRBD2 agrees at 12 bases. The CDR3 totals 16 residues. With 5 bases clipped from V and 6 bases from J, the junction kept 8 bases outside the gene matches. The CDR3: CASSAELAGGSNEQFF. DNA for the CDR3: TGTGCCAGCAGTGCAGAGCTAGCGGGAGGGTCCAATGAGCAGTTCTTC.

As to this clonotype: A much larger clone differs from this one at a single base, so this may be a read error. The V gene is TRBV9, the J gene TRBJ2-6, with D possibly being TRBD2 (5 bases). This CDR3 has 17 amino acids. Germline assignment: CDR1 SGDLS and CDR2 YYNGEE. CDR3 coding DNA: TGTGCCAGCAGCGTAGGGCCCGAGGGATCTGGGACCAACGTCCTGACTTTC. It translates to CASSVGPEGSGTNVLTF.

This clonotype was seen many times. This chain connects TRBV24-1 to TRBJ1-2; D gene uncertain. The length of the CDR3 is 16 residues. Trimming took 4 bases from V and 2 from J, leaving 16 bases between them. Looked up from germline, CDR1 is KGHDR and CDR2 is SFDVKD. The CDR3 DNA sequence: TGTGCCACCAGTGACCAGACTCGGGGAGGGAACTATGGCTACACCTTC. Protein: CATSDQTRGGNYGYTF.

The CDR3, as DNA: TGTGCCAGCACCCTCGGTCCACAGGTGACTGGCACAGATACGCAGTATTTT. Translating gives CASTLGPQVTGTDTQYF. The rearrangement joins TRBV7-9 to TRBJ2-3; tentatively, D is TRBD1 (5 bases). Germline CDR1 is SEHNR and CDR2 is FQNEAQ (reference sequence). This CDR3 has 17 residues. Trimming removed 7 bases at V and 1 base at J, with 21 bases between. The whole variable domain, remainder taken from reference TRBV7-9 and TRBJ2-3, is DTGVSQNPRHKITKRGQNVTFRCDPISEHNRLYWYRQTLGQGPEFLTYFQNEAQLEKSRLLSDRFSAERPKGSFSTLEIQRTEQGDSAMYLCASTLGPQVTGTDTQYFGPGTRLTVL.

The rearrangement links TRBV29-1 to TRBJ1-2; no firm D call. The V and J ends lost 3 bases and 8 bases respectively, with 13 bases between them. From germline, CDR1 is SQVTM and CDR2 ANQGSEA. The CDR3 loop spans 12 amino acids. In DNA form, the CDR3 reads TGCAGCGTTGATCGAGGGTCGGACGGCTACACCTTC. Translation: CSVDRGSDGYTF.

Regarding this clonotype: At one end the junction does not follow the germline gene, possibly because of a read error. J is TRBJ2-7 and V is TRBV20-1, with TRBD2 matching 7 bases. The CDR3 is made up of 13 amino acids. CDR1 DFQATT and CDR2 SNEGSKA come from the germline V gene (reference sequence). CDR3 coding DNA: TGCAGTGCTGGAGACGGCGGGAGCTACGAGCAGTACTTC. Its translation: CSAGDGGSYEQYF.

In its sample, this clonotype was seen many times. The chain recombines TRBV29-1 with TRBJ1-2, with 9 bases that match TRBD1. The CDR3 contains 14 residues. Looked up from germline, CDR1 is SQVTM and CDR2 is ANQGSEA. Trimming cost V 4 bases and J 4 bases; bases outside gene matches: 7. The CDR3 spells CSVGGTGLGYGYTF. Written as DNA, the CDR3 is TGCAGCGTTGGAGGGACAGGGCTAGGCTATGGCTACACCTTC. Complete variable domain (other parts from reference TRBV29-1 and TRBJ1-2): SAVISQKPSRDICQRGTSLTIQCQVDSQVTMMFWYRQQPGQSLTLIATANQGSEATYESGFVIDKFPISRPNLTFSTLTVSNMSPEDSSIYLCSVGGTGLGYGYTFGSGTRLTVV.

Concerning this clonotype: The CDR3 does not end in the conserved phenylalanine or tryptophan, so this is likely a read error. The CDR3 DNA follows: TGCGCCAGCAGCTTGGCCTCCGGGACAGGGATAAAGAATGAGCAGTTCTCC. This gives the protein CASSLASGTGIKNEQFS. The chain has TRBV5-1 and TRBJ2-1; 9 bases agree with TRBD1. CDR3 length equals 17 residues. After removal of 0 bases from V and 7 bases from J, the junction contained 11 bases not matched to a gene. From germline, CDR1 is SGHRS and CDR2 YFSETQ.

This clonotype was found many times. The chain carries TRBV29-1 and TRBJ2-5; 9 nucleotides agree with TRBD1. Trimming at V came to 6 bases and at J to 4 bases, leaving 15 bases not matched to a gene. CDR3 length: 16 amino acids. Per the germline V gene, CDR1 is SQVTM and CDR2 is ANQGSEA. CDR3 bases: TGCAGCGTCACCAGGGCGGGACAGGGTACATCAGAGACCCAGTACTTC. Translating it yields CSVTRAGQGTSETQYF.

This clonotype was seen once. This rearrangement joins TRBV2 to TRBJ1-5; the D is unclear. Looked up from germline, CDR1 is SNHLY and CDR2 is FYNNEI. This CDR3 region has 14 residues. Between the trimmed V and J ends, which lost 8 bases and 3 bases, there was a span of 14 bases. This CDR3 reads CASSLTRSNQPQHF. The CDR3 region has the DNA TGTGCCAGCTCCCTCACCCGTTCCAATCAGCCCCAGCATTTT.

As to this clonotype: This could be a read error, since a much larger clone is one nucleotide away. Given the absence of the conserved phenylalanine or tryptophan at the CDR3 end, a read error is likely. The chain recombines TRBV12-3 or TRBV12-4 with TRBJ1-6; 7 bases fit TRBD1. The CDR3 runs to 16 residues. The V and J ends lost 4 bases and 4 bases, in that order; junction bases with no gene match: 7. CDR3 protein: CASSSQRGQYNSPLHI. DNA of the CDR3: TGTGCCAGCAGTTCACAGAGGGGACAGTATAATTCACCCCTCCACATT.

The chain joins TRBV29-1 to TRBJ1-1, with D unresolved. Germline-derived CDR1 and CDR2 are SQVTM and ANQGSEA. Trimming stripped 4 bases from V and 6 bases from J, with 12 bases between. This CDR3 region has 12 residues. The CDR3 spells CSVVANDPEAFF. The CDR3 DNA reads as TGCAGCGTTGTGGCGAATGACCCTGAAGCTTTCTTT. The complete variable domain, with remaining parts taken from reference TRBV29-1 and TRBJ1-1, reads SAVISQKPSRDICQRGTSLTIQCQVDSQVTMMFWYRQQPGQSLTLIATANQGSEATYESGFVIDKFPISRPNLTFSTLTVSNMSPEDSSIYLCSVVANDPEAFFGQGTRLTVV.

V gene TRBV15 combines with J gene TRBJ1-1, with 7 positions matching TRBD1. The ends lost 0 bases at V and 4 bases at J; junction bases unmatched: 5. This CDR3 is 15 amino acids long. Germline V gene data show CDR1 as LNHNV and CDR2 as YYDKDF (reference sequence). CDR3 residues: CATSRERGPGTEAFF. CDR3 bases: TGTGCCACCAGCAGAGAGAGGGGGCCGGGCACTGAAGCTTTCTTT.

To note about this clonotype: A read error may be the cause here, since a much bigger clone is one base away. The V call is TRBV11-3, the J call TRBJ2-1; 12 nucleotides line up with TRBD2. CDR1 SGHNT and CDR2 YENEEA come from the germline V gene. This CDR3 is 13 amino acids long. The CDR3 loop reads CVSSSTSGSLQFF. The CDR3 nucleotides are TGTGTCAGCAGCTCGACTAGCGGGAGCTTGCAGTTCTTC.

The chain employs TRBV20-1 and TRBJ2-1; no clear D. Germline assignment: CDR1 DFQATT and CDR2 SNEGSKA (reference sequence). V was pared by 0 bases and J by 3 bases, with 12 bases between. The CDR3 runs 15 residues. The CDR3 bases are TGCAGTGCTAGAGACCCTGACGGGTACTACAATGAGCAGTTCTTC. It yields the protein CSARDPDGYYNEQFF.

This clonotype turned up a few times. The chain links TRBV28 to TRBJ2-7; TRBD1 is a possible D gene (6 bases). The V and J ends lost 4 bases and 5 bases respectively, with 9 bases between them. This CDR3 has 12 residues. Germline loops: CDR1 MDHEN, CDR2 SYDVKM. The CDR3 region has the DNA TGTGCCAGCAGTTCGGACAGCCACGAGCAGTACTTC. Amino acids: CASSSDSHEQYF.

There are a few counts of this clonotype. V gene TRBV28 combines with J gene TRBJ2-5, with D maybe TRBD1 (5 bases). Germline V gene data show CDR1 as MDHEN and CDR2 as SYDVKM. CDR3 length: 14 amino acids. Deletions cut 5 bases from V and 2 bases from J, with 12 bases between. CDR3 in amino acids: CASSLHGQQETQYF. The CDR3 nucleotides read TGTGCCAGCAGTCTCCACGGACAACAAGAGACCCAGTACTTC. The full variable domain, in which reference TRBV28 and TRBJ2-5 provide the parts outside the CDR3, is DVKVTQSSRYLVKRTGEKVFLECVQDMDHENMFWYRQDPGLGLRLIYFSYDVKMKEKGDIPEGYSVSREKKERFSLILESASTNQTSMYLCASSLHGQQETQYFGPGTRLLVL.

This clonotype has at least ten counts. The chain joins TRBV11-2 to TRBJ1-1; D is uncertain. Germline V CDR1 and CDR2: SGHAT, FQNNGV. Deletions cut 10 bases from V and 5 bases from J, with 17 bases between. The CDR3 has 13 amino acids. The chain's CDR3 is CATRVSRDTEAFF. In DNA form, the CDR3 reads TGTGCCACCCGGGTGTCAAGGGATACTGAAGCTTTCTTT.

This clonotype was seen only once. The J gene is TRBJ2-2, the V gene TRBV2; D is uncertain. The CDR3 is 15 residues long. Germline CDR1 reads SNHLY; CDR2 reads FYNNEI. V was pared by 0 bases and J by 4 bases, with 9 bases between. The CDR3 is CASSEARRSTGELFF. CDR3 nucleotides: TGTGCCAGCAGTGAAGCACGAAGGAGCACCGGGGAGCTGTTTTTT.

This clonotype was picked up many times. J is TRBJ2-1 and V is TRBV19; no clear D. The CDR3 has 16 residues. Trimming shortened V by 6 bases and J by 3 bases, and 18 bases separated the two germline ends. CDR1 and CDR2 (germline): LNHDA, SQIVND (reference sequence). The DNA of the CDR3 is TGTGCCAGTAGCAACATGCTAGTGAATGTCTACAATGAGCAGTTCTTC. It translates to CASSNMLVNVYNEQFF.

As concerns this clonotype: One end of the junction is discordant with germline, which a read error may explain. The chain has TRBV24-1 and TRBJ2-6, with D unclear. The CDR3 extends over 17 amino acids. CDR1 and CDR2 (germline): KGHDR, SFDVKD. This CDR3 is CTTSDRRDPSGANVLTF. The CDR3, as DNA: TGTACCACCAGTGATAGAAGGGATCCCTCTGGGGCCAACGTCCTGACTTTC.